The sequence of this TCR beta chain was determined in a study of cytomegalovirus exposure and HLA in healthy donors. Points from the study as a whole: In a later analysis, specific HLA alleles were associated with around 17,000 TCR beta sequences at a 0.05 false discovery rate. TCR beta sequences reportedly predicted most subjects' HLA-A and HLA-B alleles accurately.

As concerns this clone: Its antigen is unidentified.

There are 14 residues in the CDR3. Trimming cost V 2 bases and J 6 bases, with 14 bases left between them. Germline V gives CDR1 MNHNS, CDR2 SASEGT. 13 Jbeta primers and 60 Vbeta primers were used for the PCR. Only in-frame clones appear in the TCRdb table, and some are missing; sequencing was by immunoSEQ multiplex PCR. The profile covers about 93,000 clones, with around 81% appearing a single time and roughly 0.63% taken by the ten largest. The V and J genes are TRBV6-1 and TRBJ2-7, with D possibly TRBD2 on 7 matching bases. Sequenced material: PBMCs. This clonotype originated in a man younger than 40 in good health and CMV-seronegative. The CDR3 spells CASSEWGGASEQYF. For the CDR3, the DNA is TGTGCCAGCAGTGAATGGGGGGGGGCCAGCGAGCAGTACTTC.